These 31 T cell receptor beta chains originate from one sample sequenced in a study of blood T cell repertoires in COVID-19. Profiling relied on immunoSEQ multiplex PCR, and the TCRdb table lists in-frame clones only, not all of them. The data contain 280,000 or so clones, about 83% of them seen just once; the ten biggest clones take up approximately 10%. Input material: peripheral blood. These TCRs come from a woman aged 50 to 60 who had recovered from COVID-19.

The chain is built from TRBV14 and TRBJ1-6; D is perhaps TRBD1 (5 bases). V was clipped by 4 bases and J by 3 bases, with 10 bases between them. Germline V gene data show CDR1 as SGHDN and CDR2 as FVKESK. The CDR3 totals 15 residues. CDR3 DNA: TGTGCCAGCAGCCTCGGGGGAATCTATAATTCACCCCTCCACTTT. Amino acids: CASSLGGIYNSPLHF.

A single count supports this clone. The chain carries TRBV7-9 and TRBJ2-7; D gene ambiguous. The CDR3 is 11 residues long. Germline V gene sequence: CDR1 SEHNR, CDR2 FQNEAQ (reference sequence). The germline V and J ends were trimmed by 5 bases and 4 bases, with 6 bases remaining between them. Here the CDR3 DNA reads TGTGCCAGCAGCCGAGAGTACGAGCAGTACTTC. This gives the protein CASSREYEQYF.

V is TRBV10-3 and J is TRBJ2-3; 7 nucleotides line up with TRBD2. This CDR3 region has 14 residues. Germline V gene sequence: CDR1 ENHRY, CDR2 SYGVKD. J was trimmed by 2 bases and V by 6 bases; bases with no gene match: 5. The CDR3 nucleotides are TGTGCCATCAGACTAGCGCTAAACACAGATACGCAGTATTTT. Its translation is CAIRLALNTDTQYF.

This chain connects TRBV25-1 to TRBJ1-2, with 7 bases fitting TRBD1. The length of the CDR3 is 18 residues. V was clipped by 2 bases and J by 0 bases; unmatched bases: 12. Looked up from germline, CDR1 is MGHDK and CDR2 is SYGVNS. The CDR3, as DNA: TGTGCCAGCAGTGAACCCCAAGGGACAGCTAAAGCTAACTATGGCTACACCTTC. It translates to CASSEPQGTAKANYGYTF.

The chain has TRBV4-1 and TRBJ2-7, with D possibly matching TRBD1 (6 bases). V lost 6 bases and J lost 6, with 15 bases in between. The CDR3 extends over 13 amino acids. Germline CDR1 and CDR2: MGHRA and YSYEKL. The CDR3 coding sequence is TGCGCCAGCAGAGCTAACACAGGGTTCGAGCAGTACTTC. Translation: CASRANTGFEQYF.

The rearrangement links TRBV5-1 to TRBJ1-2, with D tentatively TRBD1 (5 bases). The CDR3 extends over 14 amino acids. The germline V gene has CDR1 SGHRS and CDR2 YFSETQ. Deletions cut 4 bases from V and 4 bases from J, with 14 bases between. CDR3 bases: TGCGCCAGCAGCCTAACCACAGGAGTCTATGGCTACACCTTC. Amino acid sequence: CASSLTTGVYGYTF. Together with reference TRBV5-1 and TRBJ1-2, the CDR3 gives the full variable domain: KAGVTQTPRYLIKTRGQQVTLSCSPISGHRSVSWYQQTPGQGLQFLFEYFSETQRNKGNFPGRFSGRQFSNSRSEMNVSTLELGDSALYLCASSLTTGVYGYTFGSGTRLTVV.

Here the CDR3 reads CASSFPSGGDETQYF. Written as DNA, the CDR3 is TGTGCCAGCAGCTTTCCTAGCGGGGGAGATGAGACCCAGTACTTC. The V and J genes are TRBV5-4 and TRBJ2-5; TRBD2 matches 10 bases. V lost 2 bases, J lost 5 bases, and 6 bases stayed unmatched. The length of the CDR3 is 15 residues. Germline V CDR1 and CDR2: SGHNT, YYREEE (reference sequence).

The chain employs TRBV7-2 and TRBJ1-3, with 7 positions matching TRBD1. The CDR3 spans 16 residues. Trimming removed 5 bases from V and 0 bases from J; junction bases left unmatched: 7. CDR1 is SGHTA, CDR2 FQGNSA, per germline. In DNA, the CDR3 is TGTGCCAGCAGCGAAAAATCAGGGGGCTCTGGAAACACCATATATTTT. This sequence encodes CASSEKSGGSGNTIYF. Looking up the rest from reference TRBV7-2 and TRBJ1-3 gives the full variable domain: GAGVSQSPSNKVTEKGKDVELRCDPISGHTALYWYRQSLGQGLEFLIYFQGNSAPDKSGLPSDRFSAERTGGSVSTLTIQRTQQEDSAVYLCASSEKSGGSGNTIYFGEGSWLTVV.

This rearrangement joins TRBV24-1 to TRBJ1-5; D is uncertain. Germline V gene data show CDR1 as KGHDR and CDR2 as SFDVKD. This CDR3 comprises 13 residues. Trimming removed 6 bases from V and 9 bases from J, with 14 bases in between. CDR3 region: CATSQRVRGPQHF. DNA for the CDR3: TGTGCCACCAGTCAGAGGGTTCGGGGGCCCCAGCATTTT.

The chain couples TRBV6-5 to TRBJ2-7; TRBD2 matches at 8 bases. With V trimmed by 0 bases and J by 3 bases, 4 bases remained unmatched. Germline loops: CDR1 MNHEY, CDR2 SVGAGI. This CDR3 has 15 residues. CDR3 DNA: TGTGCCAGCAGTTACTCACCAGCGGGAGTCTACGAGCAGTACTTC. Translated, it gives CASSYSPAGVYEQYF.

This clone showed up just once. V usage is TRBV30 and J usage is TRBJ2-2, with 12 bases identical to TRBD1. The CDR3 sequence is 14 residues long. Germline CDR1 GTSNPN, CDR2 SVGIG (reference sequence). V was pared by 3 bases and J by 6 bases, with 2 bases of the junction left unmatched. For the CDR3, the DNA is TGTGCCTGGAGAGGGACAGGGGGCCCCGGGGAGCTGTTTTTT. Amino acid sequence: CAWRGTGGPGELFF.

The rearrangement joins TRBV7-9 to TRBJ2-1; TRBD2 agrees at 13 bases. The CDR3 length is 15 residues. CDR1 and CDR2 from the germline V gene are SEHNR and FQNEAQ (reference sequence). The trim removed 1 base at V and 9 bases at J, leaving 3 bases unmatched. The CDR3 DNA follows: TGTGCCAGCAGCTTAGAACTAGCGGGAGGGGGTGAGCAGTTCTTC. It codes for CASSLELAGGGEQFF.

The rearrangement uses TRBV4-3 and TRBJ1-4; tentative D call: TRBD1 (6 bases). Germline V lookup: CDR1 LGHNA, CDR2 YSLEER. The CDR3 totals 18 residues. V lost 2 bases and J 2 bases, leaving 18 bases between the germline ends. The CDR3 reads CASSQSVGGGHTNEKLFF. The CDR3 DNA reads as TGCGCCAGCAGCCAATCGGTGGGGGGGGGCCATACTAATGAAAAACTGTTTTTT.

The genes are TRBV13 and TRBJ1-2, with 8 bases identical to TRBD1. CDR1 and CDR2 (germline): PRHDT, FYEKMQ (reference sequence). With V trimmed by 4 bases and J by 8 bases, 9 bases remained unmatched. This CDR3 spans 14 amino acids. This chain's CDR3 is CASSSRTGNFGYTF. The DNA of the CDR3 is TGTGCCAGCAGCTCCCGGACAGGGAACTTCGGCTACACCTTC.

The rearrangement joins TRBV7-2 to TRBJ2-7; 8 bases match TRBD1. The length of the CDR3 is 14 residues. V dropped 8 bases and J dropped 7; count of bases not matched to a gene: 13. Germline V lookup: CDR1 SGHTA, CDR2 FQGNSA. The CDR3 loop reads CASGYRQGNGEQYF. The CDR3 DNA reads TGTGCCAGCGGGTATAGACAGGGGAACGGGGAGCAGTACTTC.

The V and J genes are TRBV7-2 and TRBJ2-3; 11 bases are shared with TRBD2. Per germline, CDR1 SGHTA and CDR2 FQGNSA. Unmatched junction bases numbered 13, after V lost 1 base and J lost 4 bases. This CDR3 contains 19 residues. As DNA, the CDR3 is TGTGCCAGCAGCTTAGGTCCTAGCGGGGGGCCCGGATCCCCAGATACGCAGTATTTT. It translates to CASSLGPSGGPGSPDTQYF.

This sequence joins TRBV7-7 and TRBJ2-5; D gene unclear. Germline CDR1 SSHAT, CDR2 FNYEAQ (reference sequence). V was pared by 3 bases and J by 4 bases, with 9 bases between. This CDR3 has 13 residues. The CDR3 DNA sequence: TGTGCCAGCAGCTTTATCGTCGGAGAGACCCAGTACTTC. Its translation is CASSFIVGETQYF.

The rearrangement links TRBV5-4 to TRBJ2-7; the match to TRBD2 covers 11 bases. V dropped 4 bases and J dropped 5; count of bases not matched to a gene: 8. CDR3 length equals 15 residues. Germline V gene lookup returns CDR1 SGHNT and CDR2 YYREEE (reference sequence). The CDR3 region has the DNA TGTGCCAGCAGCCTCACTAGCGGGAGTCGGCACGAGCAGTACTTC. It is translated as CASSLTSGSRHEQYF. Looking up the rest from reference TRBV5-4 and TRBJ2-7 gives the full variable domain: ETGVTQSPTHLIKTRGQQVTLRCSSQSGHNTVSWYQQALGQGPQFIFQYYREEENGRGNFPPRFSGLQFPNYSSELNVNALELDDSALYLCASSLTSGSRHEQYFGPGTRLTVT.

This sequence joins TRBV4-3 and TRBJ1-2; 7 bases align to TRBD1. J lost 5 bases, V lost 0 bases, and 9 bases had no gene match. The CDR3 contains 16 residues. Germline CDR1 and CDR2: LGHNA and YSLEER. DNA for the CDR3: TGCGCCAGCAGCCAAGAAGCACCCGACAGGGTATATGGCTACACCTTC. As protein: CASSQEAPDRVYGYTF.

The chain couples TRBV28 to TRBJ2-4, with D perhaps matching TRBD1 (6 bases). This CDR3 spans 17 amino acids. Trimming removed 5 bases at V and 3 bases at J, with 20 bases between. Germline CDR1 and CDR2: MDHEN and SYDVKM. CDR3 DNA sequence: TGTGCCAGCAGTCCGCAAGCCTGGGGGCAAGGCAAAAACATTCAGTACTTC. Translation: CASSPQAWGQGKNIQYF.

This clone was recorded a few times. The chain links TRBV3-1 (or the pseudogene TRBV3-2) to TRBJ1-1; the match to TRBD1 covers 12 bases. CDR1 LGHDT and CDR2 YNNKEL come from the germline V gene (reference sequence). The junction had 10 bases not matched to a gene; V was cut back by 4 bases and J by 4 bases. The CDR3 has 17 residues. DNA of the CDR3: TGTGCCAGCAGCCCCGGGACAGGGGGCACGGCAGGCACTGAAGCTTTCTTT. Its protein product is CASSPGTGGTAGTEAFF.

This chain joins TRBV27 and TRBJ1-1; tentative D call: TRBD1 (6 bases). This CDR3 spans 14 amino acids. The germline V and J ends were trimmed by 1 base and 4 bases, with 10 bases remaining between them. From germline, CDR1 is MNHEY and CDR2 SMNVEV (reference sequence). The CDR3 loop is CASSLFQGSTEAFF. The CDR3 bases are TGTGCCAGCAGTTTATTTCAGGGGAGCACTGAAGCTTTCTTT.

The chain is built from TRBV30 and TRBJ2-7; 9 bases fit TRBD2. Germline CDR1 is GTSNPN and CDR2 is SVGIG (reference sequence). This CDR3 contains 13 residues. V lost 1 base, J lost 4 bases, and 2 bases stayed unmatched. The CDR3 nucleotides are TGTGCCTGGAGTGGTCTAGCGGGATACGAGCAGTACTTC. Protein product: CAWSGLAGYEQYF.

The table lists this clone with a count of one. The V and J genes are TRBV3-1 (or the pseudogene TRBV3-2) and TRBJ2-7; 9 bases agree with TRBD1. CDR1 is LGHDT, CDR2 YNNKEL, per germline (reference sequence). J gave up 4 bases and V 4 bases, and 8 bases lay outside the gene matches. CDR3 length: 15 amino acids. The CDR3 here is CASSLATGTGYEQYF. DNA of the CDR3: TGTGCCAGCAGCCTCGCTACCGGGACAGGGTACGAGCAGTACTTC.

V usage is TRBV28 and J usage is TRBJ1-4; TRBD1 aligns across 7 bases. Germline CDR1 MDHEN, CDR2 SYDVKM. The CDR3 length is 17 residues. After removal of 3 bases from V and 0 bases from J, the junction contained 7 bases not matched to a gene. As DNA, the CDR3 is TGTGCCAGCAGTTTGAGACAGGGTTGGGCAACTAATGAAAAACTGTTTTTT. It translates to CASSLRQGWATNEKLFF.

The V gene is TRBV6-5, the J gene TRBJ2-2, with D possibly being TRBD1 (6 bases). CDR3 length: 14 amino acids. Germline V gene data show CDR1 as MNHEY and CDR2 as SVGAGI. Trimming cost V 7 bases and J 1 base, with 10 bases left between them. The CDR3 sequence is CASTGDMNTGELFF. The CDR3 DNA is TGTGCCAGCACCGGGGACATGAACACCGGGGAGCTGTTTTTT.

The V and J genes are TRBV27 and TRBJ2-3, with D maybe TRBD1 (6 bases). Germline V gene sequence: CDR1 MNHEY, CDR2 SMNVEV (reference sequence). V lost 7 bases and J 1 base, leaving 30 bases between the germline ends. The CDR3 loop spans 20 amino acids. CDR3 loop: CASIRILGATRAICTDTQYF. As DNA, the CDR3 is TGTGCCAGCATCCGTATTCTGGGGGCCACTCGGGCGATTTGCACAGATACGCAGTATTTT.

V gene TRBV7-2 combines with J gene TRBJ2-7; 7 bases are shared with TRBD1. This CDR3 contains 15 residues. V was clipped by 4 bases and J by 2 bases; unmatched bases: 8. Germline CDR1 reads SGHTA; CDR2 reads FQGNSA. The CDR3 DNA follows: TGTGCCAGCAGCTCGCGAGGGACAGATACCTACGAGCAGTACTTC. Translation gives CASSSRGTDTYEQYF.

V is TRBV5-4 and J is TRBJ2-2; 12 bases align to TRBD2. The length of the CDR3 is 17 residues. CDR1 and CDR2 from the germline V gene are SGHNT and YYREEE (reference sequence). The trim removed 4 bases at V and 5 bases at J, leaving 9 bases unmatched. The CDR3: CASSPLAGGPDTGELFF. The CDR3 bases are TGTGCCAGCAGCCCGCTAGCGGGAGGGCCGGATACCGGGGAGCTGTTTTTT.

The CDR3 DNA reads as TGCGCCAGCAGTGAGTATACTAGCGGCGAGAATGAGCAGTTCTTC. Its translation: CASSEYTSGENEQFF. The rearrangement uses TRBV10-1 and TRBJ2-1; the match to TRBD2 covers 8 bases. V lost 1 base, J lost 7 bases, and 6 bases stayed unmatched. Germline CDR1 WNHNN, CDR2 SYGVQD (reference sequence). The CDR3 has 15 residues.

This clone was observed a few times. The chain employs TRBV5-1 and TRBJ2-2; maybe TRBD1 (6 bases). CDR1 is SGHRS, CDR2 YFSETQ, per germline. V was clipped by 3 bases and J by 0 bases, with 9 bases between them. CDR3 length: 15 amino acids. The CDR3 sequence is CASSSRTANTGELFF. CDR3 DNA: TGCGCCAGCAGCTCACGGACAGCGAACACCGGGGAGCTGTTTTTT.